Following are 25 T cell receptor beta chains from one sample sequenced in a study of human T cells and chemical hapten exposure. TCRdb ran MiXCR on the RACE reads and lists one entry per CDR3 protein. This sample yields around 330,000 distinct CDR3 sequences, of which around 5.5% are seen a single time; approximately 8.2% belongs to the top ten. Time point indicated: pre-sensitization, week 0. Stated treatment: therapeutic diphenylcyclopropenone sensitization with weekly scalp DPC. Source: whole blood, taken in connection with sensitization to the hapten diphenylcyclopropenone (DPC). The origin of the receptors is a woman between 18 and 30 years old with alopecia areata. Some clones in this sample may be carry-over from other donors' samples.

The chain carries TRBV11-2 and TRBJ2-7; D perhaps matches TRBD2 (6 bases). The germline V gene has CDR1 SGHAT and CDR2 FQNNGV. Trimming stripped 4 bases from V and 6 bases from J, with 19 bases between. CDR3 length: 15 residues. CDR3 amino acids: CASSSPREQIGEQYF. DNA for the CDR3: TGTGCCAGCAGCTCCCCCCGGGAGCAAATAGGCGAGCAGTACTTC.

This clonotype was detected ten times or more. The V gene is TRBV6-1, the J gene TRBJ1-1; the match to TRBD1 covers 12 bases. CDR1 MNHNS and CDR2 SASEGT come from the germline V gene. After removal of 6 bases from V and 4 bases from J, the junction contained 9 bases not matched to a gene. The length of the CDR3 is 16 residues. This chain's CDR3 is CASSLGTGGLGTEAFF. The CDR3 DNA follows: TGTGCCAGCAGCCTAGGGACAGGGGGCCTAGGCACTGAAGCTTTCTTT.

In DNA, the CDR3 is TGCGCCAGCAGCTGGGACCGGGACAGGGGAAGCACAGATACGCAGTATTTT. Its translation is CASSWDRDRGSTDTQYF. V gene TRBV5-1 combines with J gene TRBJ2-3; 10 bases match TRBD1. The CDR3 contains 17 residues. Losses at the gene ends were 3 bases for V and 0 bases for J; bases not matched to a gene: 7. Per germline, CDR1 SGHRS and CDR2 YFSETQ.

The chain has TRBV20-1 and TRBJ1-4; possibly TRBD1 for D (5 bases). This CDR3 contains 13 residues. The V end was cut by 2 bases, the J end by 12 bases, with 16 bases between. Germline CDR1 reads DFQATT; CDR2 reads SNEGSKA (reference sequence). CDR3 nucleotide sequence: TGCAGTGCTAGACCGGGACCCATGGGGGAACTGTTTTTT. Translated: CSARPGPMGELFF.

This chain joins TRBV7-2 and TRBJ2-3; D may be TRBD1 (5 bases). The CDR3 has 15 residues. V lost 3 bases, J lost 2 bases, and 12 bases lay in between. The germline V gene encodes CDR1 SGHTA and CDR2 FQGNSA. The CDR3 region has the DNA TGTGCCAGCAGCTTGGGGCAAGGTCTCACAGATACGCAGTATTTT. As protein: CASSLGQGLTDTQYF. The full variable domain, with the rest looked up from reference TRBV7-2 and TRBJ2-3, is GAGVSQSPSNKVTEKGKDVELRCDPISGHTALYWYRQSLGQGLEFLIYFQGNSAPDKSGLPSDRFSAERTGGSVSTLTIQRTQQEDSAVYLCASSLGQGLTDTQYFGPGTRLTVL.

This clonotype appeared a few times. This CDR3 reads CSANSGMPDTQYF. In nucleotides, the CDR3 is TGCAGTGCTAATTCAGGGATGCCAGATACGCAGTATTTT. This chain uses TRBV20-1 with TRBJ2-3, with D maybe TRBD1 (5 bases). Germline CDR1 DFQATT, CDR2 SNEGSKA (reference sequence). The CDR3 contains 13 residues. With 4 bases removed from V and 4 bases from J, the gap between germline ends came to 12 bases.

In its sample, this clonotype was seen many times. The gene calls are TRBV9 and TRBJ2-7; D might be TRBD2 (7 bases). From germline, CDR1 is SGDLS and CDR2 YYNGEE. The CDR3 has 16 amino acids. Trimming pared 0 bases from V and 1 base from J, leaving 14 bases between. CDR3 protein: CASSVGVGGPSYEQYF. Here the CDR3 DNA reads TGTGCCAGCAGCGTAGGGGTCGGGGGGCCTTCCTACGAGCAGTACTTC.

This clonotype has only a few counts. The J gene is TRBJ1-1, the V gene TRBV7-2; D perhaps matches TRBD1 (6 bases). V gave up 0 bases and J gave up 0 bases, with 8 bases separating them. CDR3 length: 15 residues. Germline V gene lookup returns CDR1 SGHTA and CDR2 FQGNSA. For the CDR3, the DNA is TGTGCCAGCAGCTTAGCGGGGACATTGAACACTGAAGCTTTCTTT. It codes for CASSLAGTLNTEAFF.

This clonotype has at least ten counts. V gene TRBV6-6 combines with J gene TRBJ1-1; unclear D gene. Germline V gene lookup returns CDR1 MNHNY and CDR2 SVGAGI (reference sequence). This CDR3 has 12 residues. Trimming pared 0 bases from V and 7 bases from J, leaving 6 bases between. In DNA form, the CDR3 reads TGTGCCAGCAGTTACTCGAAAGGTGAAGCTTTCTTT. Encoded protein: CASSYSKGEAFF.

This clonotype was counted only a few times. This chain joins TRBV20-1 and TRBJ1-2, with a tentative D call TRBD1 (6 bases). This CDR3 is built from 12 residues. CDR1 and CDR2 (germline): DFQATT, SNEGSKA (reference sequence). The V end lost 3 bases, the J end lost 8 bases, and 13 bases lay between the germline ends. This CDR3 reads CSARGGPGGYTF. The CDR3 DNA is TGCAGTGCTAGGGGGGGGCCAGGCGGCTACACCTTC.

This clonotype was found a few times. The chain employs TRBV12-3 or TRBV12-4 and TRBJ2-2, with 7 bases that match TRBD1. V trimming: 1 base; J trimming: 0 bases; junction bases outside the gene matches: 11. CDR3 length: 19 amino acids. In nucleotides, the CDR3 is TGTGCCAGCAGTTTAGATAGACAGGGCATCGGCGCGAACACCGGGGAGCTGTTTTTT. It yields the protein CASSLDRQGIGANTGELFF.

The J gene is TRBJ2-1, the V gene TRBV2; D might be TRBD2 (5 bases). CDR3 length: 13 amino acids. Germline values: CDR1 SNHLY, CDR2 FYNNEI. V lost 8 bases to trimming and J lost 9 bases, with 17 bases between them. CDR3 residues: CASSFNERREQFF. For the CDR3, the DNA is TGTGCCAGCTCTTTTAATGAGCGGCGTGAGCAGTTCTTC. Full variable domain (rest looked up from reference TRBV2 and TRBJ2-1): EPEVTQTPSHQVTQMGQEVILRCVPISNHLYFYWYRQILGQKVEFLVSFYNNEISEKSEIFDDQFSVERPDGSNFTLKIRSTKLEDSAMYFCASSFNERREQFFGPGTRLTVL.

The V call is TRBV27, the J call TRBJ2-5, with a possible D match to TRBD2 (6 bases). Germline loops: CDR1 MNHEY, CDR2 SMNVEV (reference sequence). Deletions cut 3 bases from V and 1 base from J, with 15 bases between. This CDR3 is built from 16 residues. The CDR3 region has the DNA TGTGCCAGCAGTTTTGACTCGGCGGGGTTCCAAGAGACCCAGTACTTC. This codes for CASSFDSAGFQETQYF.

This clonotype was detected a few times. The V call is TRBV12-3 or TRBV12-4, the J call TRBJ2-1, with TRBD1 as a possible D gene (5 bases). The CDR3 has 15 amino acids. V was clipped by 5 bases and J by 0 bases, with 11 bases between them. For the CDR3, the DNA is TGTGCCAGCAGTCCAGACAGAACCTCCTACAATGAGCAGTTCTTC. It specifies CASSPDRTSYNEQFF.

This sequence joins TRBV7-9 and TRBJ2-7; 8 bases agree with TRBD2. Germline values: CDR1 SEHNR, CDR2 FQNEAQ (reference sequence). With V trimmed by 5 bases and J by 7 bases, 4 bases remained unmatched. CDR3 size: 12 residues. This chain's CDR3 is CASSPGLAEQYF. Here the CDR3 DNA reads TGTGCCAGCAGCCCAGGACTAGCTGAGCAGTACTTC.

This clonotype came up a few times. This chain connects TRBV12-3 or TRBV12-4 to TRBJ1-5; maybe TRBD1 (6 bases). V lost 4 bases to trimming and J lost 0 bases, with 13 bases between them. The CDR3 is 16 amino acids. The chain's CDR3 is CASSSTGWYSNQPQHF. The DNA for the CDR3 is TGTGCCAGCAGTTCTACAGGGTGGTATAGCAATCAGCCCCAGCATTTT.

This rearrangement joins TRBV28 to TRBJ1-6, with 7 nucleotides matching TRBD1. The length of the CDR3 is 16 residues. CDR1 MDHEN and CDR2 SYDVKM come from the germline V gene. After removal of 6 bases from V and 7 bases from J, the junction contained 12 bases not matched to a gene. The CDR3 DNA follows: TGTGCCAGCAGCAACAGGGGCGGGGGAAGAAATTCACCCCTCCACTTT. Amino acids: CASSNRGGGRNSPLHF. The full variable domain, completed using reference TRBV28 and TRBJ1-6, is DVKVTQSSRYLVKRTGEKVFLECVQDMDHENMFWYRQDPGLGLRLIYFSYDVKMKEKGDIPEGYSVSREKKERFSLILESASTNQTSMYLCASSNRGGGRNSPLHFGNGTRLTVT.

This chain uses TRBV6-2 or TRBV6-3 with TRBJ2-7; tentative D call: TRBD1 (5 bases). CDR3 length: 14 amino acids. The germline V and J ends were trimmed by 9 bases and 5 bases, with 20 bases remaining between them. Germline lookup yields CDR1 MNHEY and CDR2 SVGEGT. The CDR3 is CASAAGIEGHEQYF. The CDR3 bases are TGTGCCAGTGCAGCAGGGATTGAAGGCCACGAGCAGTACTTC.

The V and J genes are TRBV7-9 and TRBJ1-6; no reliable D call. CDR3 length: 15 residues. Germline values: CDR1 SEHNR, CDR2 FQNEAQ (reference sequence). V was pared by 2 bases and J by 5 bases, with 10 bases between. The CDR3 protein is CASSLMRVNNSPLHF. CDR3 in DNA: TGTGCCAGCAGCTTAATGAGGGTCAATAATTCACCCCTCCACTTT.

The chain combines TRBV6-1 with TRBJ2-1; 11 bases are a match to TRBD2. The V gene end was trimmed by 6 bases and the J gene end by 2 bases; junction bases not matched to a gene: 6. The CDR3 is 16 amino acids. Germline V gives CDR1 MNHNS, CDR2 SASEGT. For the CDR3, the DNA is TGTGCCAGCAGCTGGATACTAGCGGGAGCCTACAATGAGCAGTTCTTC. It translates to CASSWILAGAYNEQFF.

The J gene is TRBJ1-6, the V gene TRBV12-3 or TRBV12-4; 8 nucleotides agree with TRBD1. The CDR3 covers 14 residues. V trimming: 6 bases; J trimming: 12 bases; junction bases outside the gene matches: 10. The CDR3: CASSQNAGGGPLHF. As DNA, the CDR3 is TGTGCCAGCAGCCAAAACGCAGGGGGCGGACCCCTCCACTTT.

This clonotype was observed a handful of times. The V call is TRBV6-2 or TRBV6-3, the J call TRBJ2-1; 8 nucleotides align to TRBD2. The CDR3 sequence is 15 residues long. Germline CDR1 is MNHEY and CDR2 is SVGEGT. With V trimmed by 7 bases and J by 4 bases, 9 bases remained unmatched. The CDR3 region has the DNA TGTGCCAGCAACCTCAGCGGGGGAAGATACAATGAGCAGTTCTTC. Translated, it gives CASNLSGGRYNEQFF.

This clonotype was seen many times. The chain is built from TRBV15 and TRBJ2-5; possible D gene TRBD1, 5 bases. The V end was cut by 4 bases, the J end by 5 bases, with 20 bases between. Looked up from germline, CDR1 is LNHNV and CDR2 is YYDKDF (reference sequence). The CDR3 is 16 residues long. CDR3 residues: CATSTDVQTGLETQYF. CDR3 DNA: TGTGCCACCAGCACAGACGTTCAAACAGGCCTCGAGACCCAGTACTTC.

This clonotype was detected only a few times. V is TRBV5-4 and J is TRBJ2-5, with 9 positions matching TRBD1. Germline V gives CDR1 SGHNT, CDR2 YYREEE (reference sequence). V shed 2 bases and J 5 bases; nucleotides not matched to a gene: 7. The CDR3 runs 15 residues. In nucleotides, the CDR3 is TGTGCCAGCAGCTTTTACCGGACAGGGGAGGAGACCCAGTACTTC. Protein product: CASSFYRTGEETQYF.

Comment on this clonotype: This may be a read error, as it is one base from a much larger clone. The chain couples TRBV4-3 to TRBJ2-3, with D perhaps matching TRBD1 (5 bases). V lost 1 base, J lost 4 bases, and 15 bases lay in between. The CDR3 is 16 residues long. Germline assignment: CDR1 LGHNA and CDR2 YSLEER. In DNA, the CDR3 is TGCGCCAGCAGCCAAGGTCCAGGGCCAAGCTCAGATACGCAGTATTTT. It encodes CASSQGPGPSSDTQYF.